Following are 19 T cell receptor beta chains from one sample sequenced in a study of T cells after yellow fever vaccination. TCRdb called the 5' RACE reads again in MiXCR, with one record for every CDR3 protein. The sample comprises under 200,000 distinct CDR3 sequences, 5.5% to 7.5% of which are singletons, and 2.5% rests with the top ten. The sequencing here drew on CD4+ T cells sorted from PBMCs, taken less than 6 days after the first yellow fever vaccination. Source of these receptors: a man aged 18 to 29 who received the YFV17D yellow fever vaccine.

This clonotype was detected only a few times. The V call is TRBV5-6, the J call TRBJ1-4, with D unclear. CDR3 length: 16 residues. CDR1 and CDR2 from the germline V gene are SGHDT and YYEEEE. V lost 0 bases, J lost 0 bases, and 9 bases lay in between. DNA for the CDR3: TGTGCCAGCAGCTTGGGCAATACAGCAACTAATGAAAAACTGTTTTTT. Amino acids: CASSLGNTATNEKLFF.

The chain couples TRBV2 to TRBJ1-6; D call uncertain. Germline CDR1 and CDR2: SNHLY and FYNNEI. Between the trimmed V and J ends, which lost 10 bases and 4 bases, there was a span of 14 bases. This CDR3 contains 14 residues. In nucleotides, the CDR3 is TGTGCCACCGGCTCCCCTATGTATAATTCACCCCTCCACTTT. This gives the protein CATGSPMYNSPLHF.

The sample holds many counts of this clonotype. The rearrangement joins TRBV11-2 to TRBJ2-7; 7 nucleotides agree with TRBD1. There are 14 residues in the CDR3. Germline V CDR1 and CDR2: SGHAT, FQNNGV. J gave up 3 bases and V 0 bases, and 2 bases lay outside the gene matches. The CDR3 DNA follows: TGTGCCAGCAGCTTAGATCCAGGGGGCTACGAGCAGTACTTC. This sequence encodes CASSLDPGGYEQYF.

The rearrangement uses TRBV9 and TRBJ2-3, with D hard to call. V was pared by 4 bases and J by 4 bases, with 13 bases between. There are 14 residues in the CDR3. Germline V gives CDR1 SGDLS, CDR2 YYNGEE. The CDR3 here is CASSTELGADTQYF. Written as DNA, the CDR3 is TGTGCCAGCAGCACCGAGCTCGGCGCAGATACGCAGTATTTT.

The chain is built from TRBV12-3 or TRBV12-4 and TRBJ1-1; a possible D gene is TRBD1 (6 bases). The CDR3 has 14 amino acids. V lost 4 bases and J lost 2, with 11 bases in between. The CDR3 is CASSSYRVNTEAFF. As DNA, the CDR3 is TGTGCCAGCAGTTCCTACAGGGTCAACACTGAAGCTTTCTTT.

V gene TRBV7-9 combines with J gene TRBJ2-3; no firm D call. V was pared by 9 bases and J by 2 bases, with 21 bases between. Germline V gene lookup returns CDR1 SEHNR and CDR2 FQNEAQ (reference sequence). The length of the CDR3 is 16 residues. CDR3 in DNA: TGTGCCAGAAGCGCCAGACGGGCGGATCTCACAGATACGCAGTATTTT. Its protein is CARSARRADLTDTQYF. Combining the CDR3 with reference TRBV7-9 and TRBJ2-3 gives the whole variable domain DTGVSQNPRHKITKRGQNVTFRCDPISEHNRLYWYRQTLGQGPEFLTYFQNEAQLEKSRLLSDRFSAERPKGSFSTLEIQRTEQGDSAMYLCARSARRADLTDTQYFGPGTRLTVL.

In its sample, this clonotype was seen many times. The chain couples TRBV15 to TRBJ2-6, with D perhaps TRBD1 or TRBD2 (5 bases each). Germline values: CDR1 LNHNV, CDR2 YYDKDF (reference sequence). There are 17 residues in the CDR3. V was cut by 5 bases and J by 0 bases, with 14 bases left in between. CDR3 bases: TGTGCCACCAGCGACCGGGACGAACTCTCTGGGGCCAACGTCCTGACTTTC. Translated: CATSDRDELSGANVLTF.

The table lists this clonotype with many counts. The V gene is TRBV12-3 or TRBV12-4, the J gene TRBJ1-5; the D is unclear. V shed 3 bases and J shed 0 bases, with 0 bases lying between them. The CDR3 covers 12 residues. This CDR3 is CASSFSNQPQHF. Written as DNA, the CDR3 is TGTGCCAGCAGTTTTAGCAATCAGCCCCAGCATTTT.

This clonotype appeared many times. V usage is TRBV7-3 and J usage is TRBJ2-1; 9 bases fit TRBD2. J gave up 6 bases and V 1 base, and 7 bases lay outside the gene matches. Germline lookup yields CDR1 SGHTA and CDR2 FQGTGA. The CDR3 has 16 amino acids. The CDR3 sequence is CASSLIGLAGFNEQFF. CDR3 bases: TGTGCCAGCAGCTTAATAGGGCTAGCGGGGTTCAATGAGCAGTTCTTC. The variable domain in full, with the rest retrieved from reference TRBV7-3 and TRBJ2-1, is GAGVSQTPSNKVTEKGKYVELRCDPISGHTALYWYRQSLGQGPEFLIYFQGTGAADDSGLPNDRFFAVRPEGSVSTLKIQRTERGDSAVYLCASSLIGLAGFNEQFFGPGTRLTVL.

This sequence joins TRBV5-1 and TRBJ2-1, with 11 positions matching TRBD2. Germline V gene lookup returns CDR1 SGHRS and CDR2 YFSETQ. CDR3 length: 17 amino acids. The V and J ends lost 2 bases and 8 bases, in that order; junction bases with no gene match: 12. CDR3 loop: CASSFTATSGDGHEQFF. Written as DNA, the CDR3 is TGCGCCAGCAGCTTTACTGCGACTAGCGGGGATGGTCATGAGCAGTTCTTC.

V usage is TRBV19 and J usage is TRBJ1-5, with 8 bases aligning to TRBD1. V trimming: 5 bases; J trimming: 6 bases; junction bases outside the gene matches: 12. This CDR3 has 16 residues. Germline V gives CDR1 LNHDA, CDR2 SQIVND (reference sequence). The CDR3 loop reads CASSFPDREVGQPQHF. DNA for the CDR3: TGTGCCAGTAGTTTCCCGGACAGGGAAGTTGGTCAGCCCCAGCATTTT. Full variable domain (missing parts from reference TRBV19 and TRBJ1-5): DGGITQSPKYLFRKEGQNVTLSCEQNLNHDAMYWYRQDPGQGLRLIYYSQIVNDFQKGDIAEGYSVSREKKESFPLTVTSAQKNPTAFYLCASSFPDREVGQPQHFGDGTRLSIL.

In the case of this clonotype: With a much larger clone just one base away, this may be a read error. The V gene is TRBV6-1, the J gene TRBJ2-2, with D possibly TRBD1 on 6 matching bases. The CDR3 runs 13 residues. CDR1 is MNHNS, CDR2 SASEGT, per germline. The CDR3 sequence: CVSRQGTTGELFF. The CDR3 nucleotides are TGTGTCAGCAGGCAGGGGACCACCGGGGAGCTGTTTTTT.

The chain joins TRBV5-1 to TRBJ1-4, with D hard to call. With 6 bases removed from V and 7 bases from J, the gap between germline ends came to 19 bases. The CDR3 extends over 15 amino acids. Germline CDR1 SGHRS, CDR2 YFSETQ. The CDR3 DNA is TGCGCCAGCACCCGAGGTGTAGCCAGCGGTGAAAAACTGTTTTTT. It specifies CASTRGVASGEKLFF.

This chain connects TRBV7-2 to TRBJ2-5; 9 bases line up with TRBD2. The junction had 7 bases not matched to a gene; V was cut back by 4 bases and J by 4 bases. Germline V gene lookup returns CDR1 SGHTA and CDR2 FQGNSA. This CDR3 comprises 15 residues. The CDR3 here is CASSWRGGRGETQYF. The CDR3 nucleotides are TGTGCCAGCAGCTGGCGGGGGGGGCGAGGAGAGACCCAGTACTTC. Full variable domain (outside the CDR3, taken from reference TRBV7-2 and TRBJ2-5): GAGVSQSPSNKVTEKGKDVELRCDPISGHTALYWYRQSLGQGLEFLIYFQGNSAPDKSGLPSDRFSAERTGGSVSTLTIQRTQQEDSAVYLCASSWRGGRGETQYFGPGTRLLVL.

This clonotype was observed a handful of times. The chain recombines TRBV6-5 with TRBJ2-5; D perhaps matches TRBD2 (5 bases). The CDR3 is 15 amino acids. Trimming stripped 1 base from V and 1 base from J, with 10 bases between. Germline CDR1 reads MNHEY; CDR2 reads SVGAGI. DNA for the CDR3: TGTGCCAGCAGTTACTTGAGGGCGGGCCAAGAGACCCAGTACTTC. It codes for CASSYLRAGQETQYF.

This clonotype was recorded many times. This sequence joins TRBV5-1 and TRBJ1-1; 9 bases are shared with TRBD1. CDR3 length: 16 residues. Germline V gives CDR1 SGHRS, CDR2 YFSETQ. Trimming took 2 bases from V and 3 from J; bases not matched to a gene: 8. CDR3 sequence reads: CASSFYRDRVDTEAFF. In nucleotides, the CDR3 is TGCGCCAGCAGCTTTTATAGGGACAGGGTTGACACTGAAGCTTTCTTT.

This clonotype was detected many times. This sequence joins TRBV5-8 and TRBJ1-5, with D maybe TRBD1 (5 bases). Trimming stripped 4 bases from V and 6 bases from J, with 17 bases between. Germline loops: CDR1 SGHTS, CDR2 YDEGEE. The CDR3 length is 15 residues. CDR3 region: CASSMGPMWGQPQHF. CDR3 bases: TGTGCCAGCAGCATGGGACCCATGTGGGGTCAGCCCCAGCATTTT.

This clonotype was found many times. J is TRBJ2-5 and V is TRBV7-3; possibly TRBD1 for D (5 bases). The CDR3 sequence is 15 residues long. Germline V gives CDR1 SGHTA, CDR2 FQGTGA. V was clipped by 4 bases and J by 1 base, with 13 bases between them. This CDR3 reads CASSSYRHSQETQYF. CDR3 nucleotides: TGTGCCAGCAGCTCTTACAGGCATTCCCAAGAGACCCAGTACTTC.

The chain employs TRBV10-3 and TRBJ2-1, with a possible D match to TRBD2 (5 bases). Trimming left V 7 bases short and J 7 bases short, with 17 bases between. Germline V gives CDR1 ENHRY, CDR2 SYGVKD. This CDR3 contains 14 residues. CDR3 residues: CAITSRGSWNEQFF. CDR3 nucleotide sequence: TGTGCCATCACGTCCCGGGGTAGTTGGAATGAGCAGTTCTTC.